This is a list of T cell receptor beta chains from one sample in a study of early T cells in non-severe SARS-CoV-2 infection. TCRdb re-called the 5' RACE reads through MiXCR, storing one row per CDR3 protein. The sample has 57,000 or so distinct CDR3 sequences, roughly 13% seen once; the top ten hold 4.8%. The sequenced material came from whole blood. These receptors were collected from an adult who was a healthcare worker with PCR-confirmed SARS-CoV-2 infection or an uninfected control (not recorded which). The CDR3 runs from the conserved cysteine through the conserved F or W.

TRBJ2-3 | TRBV30 | CAWSPGQDTQYF
TRBJ2-2 | TRBV11-2 | CANSPGLAGIFSGELFF
TRBJ2-3 | TRBV12-3/TRBV12-4 | CASSPRLAGSTDTQYF
TRBJ1-2 | TRBV7-9 | CASSLVAGAYGYTF
TRBJ2-7 | TRBV14 | CASSLPGPYEQYF
TRBJ2-7 | TRBV7-9 | CASSFGGGESYEQYF
TRBJ1-3 | TRBV12-3/TRBV12-4 | CASSSPYTSSGNTIYF
TRBJ2-1 | TRBV7-9 | CASSSSLANEQFF
TRBJ1-2 | TRBV28 | CASSWSGYGYTF
TRBJ2-5 | TRBV29-1 | CSVGGQQETQYF
TRBJ1-5 | TRBV24-1 | CATSDSGHSNQPQHF
TRBJ1-6 | TRBV20-1 | CSARLSGVSPLHF
TRBJ1-4 | TRBV4-1 | CASSQQITEKLFF
TRBJ1-3 | TRBV6-4 | CASSDHPDYSGNTIYF
TRBJ2-3 | TRBV6-2/TRBV6-3 | CASSLRDRGLGDTQYF
TRBJ2-7 | TRBV28 | CASSLLIAGADEQYF
TRBJ2-5 | TRBV24-1 | CATSDSGGFETQYF
TRBJ2-7 | TRBV29-1 | CSVTDRGYEQYF
TRBJ2-2 | TRBV11-2 | CASSLSMDTGELFF
TRBJ2-4 | TRBV24-1 | CATSDSGQGGNIQYF
TRBJ2-7 | TRBV7-2 | CASSLGAGGDEQYF
TRBJ2-4 | TRBV27 | CASGKLADLAKNIQYF
TRBJ2-1 | TRBV7-9 | CASSHSLGGRAGYNEQFF
TRBJ2-1 | TRBV7-6 | CASSLGQGAHSEQFF
TRBJ2-7 | TRBV7-2 | CASSSSIARGAGEQYF
TRBJ2-1 | TRBV21-1 | CASSMRAYNEQFF
TRBJ2-2 | TRBV12-3/TRBV12-4 | CASKGSRAVNSAELFF
TRBJ2-1 | TRBV5-1 | CASSLDLGDGQFF
TRBJ2-4 | TRBV7-3 | CASSLSHRGDIQYF
TRBJ2-1 | TRBV29-1 | CSVSGTSGRGEQFF
TRBJ2-4 | TRBV7-9 | CASSLPGDIQYF
TRBJ2-7 | TRBV4-1 | CASRPGTGDRSYEQYF
TRBJ2-7 | TRBV3-1 | CASSQGQTYEQYF
TRBJ1-2 | TRBV10-3 | CAISDRGANYGYTF
TRBJ1-4 | TRBV19 | CASSMSSGENEKLFF
TRBJ2-7 | TRBV3-1 | CASSRTNYEQYF
TRBJ1-5 | TRBV20-1 | CSASGAENRPQHF
TRBJ1-5 | TRBV28 | CASIYRGNQPQHF
TRBJ1-2 | TRBV20-1 | CSARDEAYGYTF
TRBJ2-1 | TRBV18 | CASSSTVNNEQFF
TRBJ2-2 | TRBV29-1 | CSVRNSLAGDTGELFF
TRBJ1-2 | TRBV6-5 | CASSYSVMGGYGYTF
TRBJ2-3 | TRBV20-1 | CSAPFGGHSISSTDTQYF
TRBJ2-1 | TRBV29-1 | CSGGLAGGQNEQFF
TRBJ2-7 | TRBV5-4 | CASSLFGTGGYEQYF
TRBJ2-5 | TRBV6-5 | CASSYSRGIETQYF
TRBJ2-7 | TRBV9 | CASSVDGGDEQYF
TRBJ2-1 | TRBV29-1 | CSVASNEQFF
TRBJ2-2 | TRBV4-1 | CASSQGWGNTGELFF
TRBJ2-1 | TRBV6-5 | CASSWGDYNEQFF
TRBJ2-3 | TRBV29-1 | CSAPSPQGDTQYF
TRBJ2-1 | TRBV11-2 | CASSPLAGGQNEQFF
TRBJ1-1 | TRBV2 | CASSMGAVGRTEAFF
TRBJ2-7 | TRBV4-1 | CASSQNRGTTYEQYF
TRBJ2-3 | TRBV2 | CASNLQGSTDTQYF
TRBJ2-7 | TRBV7-9 | CASYNEGFSYEQYF